This TCR beta chain was captured in a study of human T cells and chemical hapten exposure (dated by TCRdb to about 2021). Notes on the research overall: For sensitization, 2% DPC in acetone was applied to a 2 cm by 2 cm area of upper inner arm skin. Patients additionally received weekly therapeutic DPC doses to the scalp throughout the approximately 25-week study period. Patch testing was performed on the upper back with Finn chambers containing 0.01% DPC, and the patch tests were scored after 6 days according to International Contact Dermatitis Research Group standards. Most of the patients in the cohort were female, and the cohort covered alopecia areata with under or over 50% scalp involvement, alopecia totalis and alopecia universalis. Libraries were pooled for sequencing, and per-sample TCR yields varied mainly because of small differences in library volumes within the pool. Peripheral blood TCR repertoire changes were tracked in vivo in alopecia patients during primary and secondary sensitization to the hapten diphenylcyclopropenone (DPC). Patient blood was sampled pre-sensitization (week 0) and at 2, 6 and about 24 weeks after DPC sensitization. About 30 alopecia patients provided blood for TCR sequencing at one to four time points (pre-sensitization, 2, 6 and 24 weeks). The paper's findings and limits, for the study overall: Repeated subsampling changed both the strength of the expansion versus patch-test correlation and the threshold at which the correlation became significant. Alopecia, a presumed autoimmune disease, was present in all patients, so the immune response of the patients might differ from that of healthy individuals. Patch test score correlated positively with the number of PT1 expanded TCRs, reaching significance at thresholds 8, 16 and 32 but not at 4. Significantly more large CDR3 similarity clusters were formed by expanded TCRs than by pre-sensitization or healthy control sets, consistent with antigen-driven responses. No change with DPC sensitization was found in the number of TCRs above 1 in 1000 frequency, and no evidence of global repertoire structure alterations was found.

From cysteine to phenylalanine, the CDR3 is 14 amino acids long. Kept here is only the CDR3 DNA, which spans 42 bases and is read in frame from base 1. Unmatched junction bases come to 6, with V trimmed by 5 bases and J by 2 bases. The germline V gene encodes CDR1 MNHEY and CDR2 SVGAGI. This clonotype showed up just a few times. The specificity of this receptor is unknown. The record has no base qualities; no much larger clone is one base away. Libraries were made using RACE. The sequencing machine was a NextSeq 500. During library preparation, unique molecular identifiers were attached to individual cDNA molecules so that TCRs could be counted quantitatively and reproducibly. From each blood RNA sample, both TCR alpha and TCR beta chains were sequenced. Per the source publication's procedure: A median of around 100,000 TCRs per sample was observed, with a range of roughly 23,224 to 700,000. V, J and CDR3 annotation of the TCR reads was carried out using the Decombinator software suite. To make PS versus PT1 abundance plots, every sample was subsampled to the same number of TCRs (28,000). Expanded TCRs were defined as absent before sensitization and observed at least eight times at the 2-week time point. The public reads were quality trimmed at Q25 with fastp and then assembled into clones with MiXCR by TCRdb, keeping productive beta chains. CDR3 protein duplicates are merged, each entry listing the most common genes and DNA. For this entry, the V and J calls and clone size follow TCRdb and not the study's own pipeline. The sample records under 450,000 distinct CDR3 sequences, about 4.4% of which are singletons. The top ten clonotypes cover 2% to 2.5% of the sample.

Per the publication, the time point label means: patch test 1, 2 weeks after DPC sensitization. The treatment or condition label, as the study defines it: therapeutic diphenylcyclopropenone sensitization with weekly scalp DPC. Blood at each patch-test visit was drawn before the patch test was applied. To be eligible, patients had to be aged 18 to 70, diagnosed with alopecia and judged suitable for DPC therapy, while pregnant patients were excluded. Total RNA was extracted from unfractionated whole blood that had been collected in Tempus Blood RNA tubes. The sequencing here drew on whole blood, taken in connection with sensitization to the hapten diphenylcyclopropenone (DPC). The receptor was isolated from a woman in her 50s with alopecia areata. Some clones in this sample may be carry-over from other donors' samples. The chain was built from TRBV6-5 and TRBJ2-7; TRBD2 lines up with 7 middle nucleotides. Here is the DNA: TGTGCCAGCAGTGATAGCGGGTCCCCCTACGAGCAGTACTTC. It translates to CASSDSGSPYEQYF.